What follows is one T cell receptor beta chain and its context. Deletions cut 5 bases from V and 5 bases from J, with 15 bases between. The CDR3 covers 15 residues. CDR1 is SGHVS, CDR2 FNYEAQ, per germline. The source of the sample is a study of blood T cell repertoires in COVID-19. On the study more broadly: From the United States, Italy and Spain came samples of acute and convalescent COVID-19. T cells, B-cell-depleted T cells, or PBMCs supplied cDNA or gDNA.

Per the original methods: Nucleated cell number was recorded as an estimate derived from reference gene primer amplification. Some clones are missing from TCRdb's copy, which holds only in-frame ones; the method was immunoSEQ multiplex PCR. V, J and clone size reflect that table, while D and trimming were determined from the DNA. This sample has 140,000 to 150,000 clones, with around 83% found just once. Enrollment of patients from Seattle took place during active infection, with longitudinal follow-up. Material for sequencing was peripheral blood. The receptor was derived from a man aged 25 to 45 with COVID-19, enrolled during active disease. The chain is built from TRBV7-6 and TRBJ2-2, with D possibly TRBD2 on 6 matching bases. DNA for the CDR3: TGTGCCAGCAGCGACGCTTACCGGGGGACCGGGGAGCTGTTTTTT. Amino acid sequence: CASSDAYRGTGELFF.